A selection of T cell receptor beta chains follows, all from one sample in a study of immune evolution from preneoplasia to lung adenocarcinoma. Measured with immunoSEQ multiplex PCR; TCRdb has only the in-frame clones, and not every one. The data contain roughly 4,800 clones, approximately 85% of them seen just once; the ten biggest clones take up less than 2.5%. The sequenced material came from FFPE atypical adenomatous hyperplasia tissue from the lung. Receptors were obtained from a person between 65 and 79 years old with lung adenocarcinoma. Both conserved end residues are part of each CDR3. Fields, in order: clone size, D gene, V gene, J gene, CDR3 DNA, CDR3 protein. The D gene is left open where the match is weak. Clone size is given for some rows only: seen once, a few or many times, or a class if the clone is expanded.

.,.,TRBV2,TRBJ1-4,TGTGCCAGCAGTGGCAGGGTGGGGGAAAAACTGTTTTTT,CASSGRVGEKLFF
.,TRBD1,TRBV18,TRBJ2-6,TGTGCCAGCTCACCAATTCTCGGGACAGGGGGCTCTGGGGCCAACGTCCTGACTTTC,CASSPILGTGGSGANVLTF
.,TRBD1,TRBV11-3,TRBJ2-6,TGTGCCAGCAGCGGGACAGGGGTCGGGGCCAACGTCCTGACTTTC,CASSGTGVGANVLTF
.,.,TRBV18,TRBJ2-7,TGTGCCAGCTCACCAGACACGAACGGGGACGAGCAGTACTTC,CASSPDTNGDEQYF
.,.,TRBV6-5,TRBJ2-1,TGTGCCAGCATCGGCACGGGAGTTACCTACAATGAGCAGTTCTTC,CASIGTGVTYNEQFF
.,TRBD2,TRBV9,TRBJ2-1,TGTGCCAGCAGCGGGACTAGCGGGAGCTCCTACAATGAGCAGTTCTTC,CASSGTSGSSYNEQFF
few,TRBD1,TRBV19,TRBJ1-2,TGTGCCAGTAGTATGACCAGGGGGCCTGGCTACACCTTC,CASSMTRGPGYTF
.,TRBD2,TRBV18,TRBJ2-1,TGTGCCAGCTCACCACCACTAGCGGGAGGTTCCAATGAGCAGTTCTTC,CASSPPLAGGSNEQFF
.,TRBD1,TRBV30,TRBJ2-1,TGTGCCTGGAGTGTCCCCGACAGGGGTTACAATGAGCAGTTCTTC,CAWSVPDRGYNEQFF
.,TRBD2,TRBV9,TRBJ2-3,TGTGCCAGCAGCGTTCACCCGGGACTAGCCACAGATACGCAGTATTTT,CASSVHPGLATDTQYF
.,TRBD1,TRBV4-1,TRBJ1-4,TGCGCCAGCAGCCCCGACCAGGCGGGACACAGGGGTAGAAAACTGTTTTTT,CASSPDQAGHRGRKLFF
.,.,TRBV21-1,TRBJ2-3,TGTGCCAGCATTGCAGATACGCAGTATTTT,CASIADTQYF
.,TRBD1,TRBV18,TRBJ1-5,TGTGCCAGCTCGCCGGGACAGGGGGCGAATAGCAATCAGCCCCAGCATTTT,CASSPGQGANSNQPQHF
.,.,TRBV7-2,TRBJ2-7,TGTGCCAGCAGCTTAGACGTCGGCGCCACCTACGAGCAGTACTTC,CASSLDVGATYEQYF
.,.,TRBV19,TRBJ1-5,TGTGCCAGTAGTAACTCCGGGGTCGGTCCCCAGCATTTT,CASSNSGVGPQHF
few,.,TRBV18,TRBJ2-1,TGTGCCAGCTCACGTAGGGATAGCTCCTACAATGAGCAGTTCTTC,CASSRRDSSYNEQFF
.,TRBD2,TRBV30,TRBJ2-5,TGTGCCTGGAGTGTACCGGGACTAGGGGAGACCCAGTACTTC,CAWSVPGLGETQYF
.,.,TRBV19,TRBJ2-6,TGTGCCAGTAGTATGTCGGGCGACGGACTCTCTGGGGCCAACGTCCTGACTTTC,CASSMSGDGLSGANVLTF
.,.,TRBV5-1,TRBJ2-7,TGCGCCAGCAGCTCCCGCGGGGCAGGGAGATCCTACGAGCAGTACTTC,CASSSRGAGRSYEQYF
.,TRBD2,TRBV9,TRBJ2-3,TGTGCCAGCAGTCGAACTAGCGGGACCACAGATACGCAGTATTTT,CASSRTSGTTDTQYF
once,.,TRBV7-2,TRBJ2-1,TGTGCCAGCAGCTGGGGTCCAGGGCGCGGTGAGCAGTTCTTC,CASSWGPGRGEQFF
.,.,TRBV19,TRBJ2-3,TGTGCCAGTAGTGGCGACACGAAATATACGCAGTATTTT,CASSGDTKYTQYF